The 4 T cell receptor beta chains reported below all come from one sample, sequenced in a study of beta chain features in type 1 diabetes. These TCRs are of unknown antigen specificity. General study findings and limits: TCRB CDR3s from Type 1 diabetes patients were moderately but significantly shorter in all four CD4+ subsets.

TCRB transcripts that were expressed got sequenced, as all of the isolated RNA had been reverse transcribed. Using immunoSEQ multiplex PCR, the repertoire was profiled, and TCRdb retains in-frame clones only, with some absent. The repertoire consists of a few hundred thousand clones, with roughly 14% occurring once and the leading ten covering roughly 0.015%. What was sequenced was naive CD4+ T cells from blood. The receptors stem from a young woman with type 1 diabetes.

This clone showed up just a few times. J is TRBJ1-2 and V is TRBV28; no clear D. Deletions cut 8 bases from V and 3 bases from J, with 16 bases between. The germline V gene encodes CDR1 MDHEN and CDR2 SYDVKM. The CDR3 is 14 amino acids. In DNA form, the CDR3 reads TGTGCCAGCGCTACGGCGCGGAAGGACTATGGCTACACCTTC. Residues: CASATARKDYGYTF.

This clone came up a few times. The chain joins TRBV9 to TRBJ1-3; TRBD1 is a possible D gene (6 bases). CDR1 and CDR2 (germline): SGDLS, YYNGEE. The CDR3 sequence is 15 residues long. V was clipped by 1 base and J by 2 bases, with 10 bases between them. The CDR3 DNA is TGTGCCAGCAGCGTACAGGGGACGACTGGAAACACCATATATTTT. This codes for CASSVQGTTGNTIYF.

V is TRBV7-8 and J is TRBJ1-4, with 10 bases fitting TRBD1. This CDR3 spans 16 amino acids. CDR1 SGHVS and CDR2 FQNEAQ come from the germline V gene. V trimming: 4 bases; J trimming: 8 bases; junction bases outside the gene matches: 10. CDR3 DNA: TGTGCCAGCAGCTCAACAGACAGGGGGCGCGGAGAAAAACTGTTTTTT. This gives the protein CASSSTDRGRGEKLFF.

V is TRBV5-1 and J is TRBJ2-7, with 9 positions matching TRBD1. CDR1 is SGHRS and CDR2 is YFSETQ in the germline V gene. The CDR3 totals 17 residues. The trim removed 6 bases at V and 5 bases at J, leaving 18 bases unmatched. CDR3 amino acids: CASIVPGQGRPIDEQYV. The DNA of the CDR3 is TGCGCCAGCATCGTCCCGGGACAGGGTAGACCTATCGACGAGCAGTACGTC.